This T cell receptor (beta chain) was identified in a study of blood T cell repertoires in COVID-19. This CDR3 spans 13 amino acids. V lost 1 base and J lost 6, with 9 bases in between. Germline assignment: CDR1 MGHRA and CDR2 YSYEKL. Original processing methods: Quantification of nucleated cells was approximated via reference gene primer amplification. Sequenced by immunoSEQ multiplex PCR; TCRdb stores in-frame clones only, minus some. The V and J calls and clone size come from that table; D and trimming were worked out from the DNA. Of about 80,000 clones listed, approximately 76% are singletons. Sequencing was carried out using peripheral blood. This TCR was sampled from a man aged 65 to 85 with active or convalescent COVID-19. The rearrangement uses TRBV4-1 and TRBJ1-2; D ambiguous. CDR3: CASSQAAGDGYTF. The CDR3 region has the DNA TGCGCCAGCAGCCAAGCCGCGGGAGATGGCTACACCTTC.